Listed below are T cell receptor beta chains from one sample, sequenced in a study of blood T cell repertoires in COVID-19. Produced via immunoSEQ multiplex PCR; TCRdb's table is partial and in-frame only. In the table there are approximately 190,000 clones, around 86% of which are singletons. The sample was peripheral blood. These receptors came from a woman aged 40 to 49 with acute or convalescent COVID-19. The CDR3 runs from the conserved cysteine through the conserved F or W. D genes are given only for firm matches. Size tells how often a clone was seen (once, few, many) or the class of an expanded clone, and some rows leave it out.

D gene	V gene	clone size	J gene	CDR3 protein	CDR3 DNA
.	TRBV7-9	.	TRBJ2-7	CASSPEFPLSYEQYF	TGTGCCAGCAGCCCCGAGTTCCCCCTCTCCTACGAGCAGTACTTC
.	TRBV19	once	TRBJ2-1	CASRREGGVWGINEQFF	TGTGCCAGTAGGAGGGAAGGCGGGGTGTGGGGTATAAATGAGCAGTTCTTC
.	TRBV29-1	.	TRBJ2-2	CSALNPTGELFF	TGCAGCGCCCTAAACCCGACCGGGGAGCTGTTTTTT
.	TRBV30	few	TRBJ1-6	CAWGPFGRVDPPLHF	TGTGCCTGGGGCCCCTTTGGGAGGGTAGATCCACCCCTCCACTTT
TRBD1	TRBV4-1	.	TRBJ2-1	CASSQEPGGYNEQFF	TGCGCCAGCAGCCAAGAACCAGGGGGCTACAATGAGCAGTTCTTC
.	TRBV7-8	.	TRBJ1-5	CASSLDFAGAYQPQHF	TGTGCCAGCAGCTTAGATTTTGCAGGGGCTTATCAGCCCCAGCATTTT
TRBD1	TRBV27	.	TRBJ1-2	CASSAQGGGYTF	TGTGCCAGCAGTGCACAGGGGGGTGGCTACACCTTC
.	TRBV27	.	TRBJ2-5	CASSSGETQYF	TGTGCCAGCAGTTCGGGGGAGACCCAGTACTTC
TRBD1	TRBV28	.	TRBJ2-6	CATLTGWGQGASGANVLTF	TGTGCCACCTTAACCGGATGGGGACAGGGGGCCAGTGGGGCCAACGTCCTGACTTTC
.	TRBV11-2	.	TRBJ2-7	CASSSTLEQYF	TGTGCCAGCAGCTCTACTCTCGAGCAGTACTTC
TRBD1	TRBV7-2	.	TRBJ1-2	CASSLGPTGSNYGYTF	TGTGCCAGCAGCTTAGGGCCGACAGGGTCGAACTATGGCTACACCTTC
TRBD2	TRBV4-2	.	TRBJ2-5	CASSHQNLAGDQETQYF	TGTGCCAGCAGCCACCAGAACCTAGCGGGGGACCAAGAGACCCAGTACTTC
TRBD1	TRBV11-2	once	TRBJ2-7	CASSFGTGPYEQYF	TGTGCCAGCAGCTTCGGGACAGGCCCCTACGAGCAGTACTTC
TRBD2	TRBV3-1/TRBV3-2	.	TRBJ2-3	CASSQDLQREGAFGQYF	TGTGCCAGCAGCCAAGATCTTCAGCGGGAGGGGGCTTTTGGGCAGTATTTT
.	TRBV6-1	once	TRBJ2-1	CASSESGGPFYNEQFF	TGTGCCAGCAGTGAAAGTGGAGGACCCTTCTACAATGAGCAGTTCTTC
.	TRBV28	once	TRBJ1-3	CASSLGGNTIYF	TGTGCCAGCAGTTTGGGGGGTAACACCATATATTTT
.	TRBV19	.	TRBJ1-1	CASSSGGTNTEAFF	TGTGCCAGTAGTAGCGGAGGGACGAACACTGAAGCTTTCTTT
.	TRBV28	.	TRBJ1-3	CASSFGGLSGNTIYF	TGTGCCAGCAGTTTCGGGGGTTTGTCTGGAAACACCATATATTTT
TRBD1	TRBV2	.	TRBJ2-2	CASSLGQAGELFF	TGTGCCAGCAGTTTAGGACAGGCCGGGGAGCTGTTTTTT
TRBD2	TRBV5-1	.	TRBJ2-3	CASSLLGTSGRDTQYF	TGCGCCAGCAGCCTGCTCGGGACTAGCGGTCGGGATACGCAGTATTTT
.	TRBV13	few	TRBJ1-1	CASSLNRNEAFF	TGTGCCAGCAGCCTCAACAGGAACGAAGCTTTCTTT
.	TRBV30	few	TRBJ1-2	CAWSRGHGYGYTF	TGTGCCTGGAGTCGGGGACACGGCTATGGCTACACCTTC
.	TRBV19	.	TRBJ1-4	CASSSGQHNEKLFF	TGTGCCAGTAGTTCTGGACAGCATAATGAAAAACTGTTTTTT